This TCR beta chain came from a study of blood T cell repertoires in COVID-19. Profiling relied on immunoSEQ multiplex PCR, and the TCRdb table lists in-frame clones only, not all of them. Seen here are over 250,000 clones, around 86% observed once, and the top ten hold roughly 2.2%. CDR1 and CDR2 from the germline V gene are WNHNN and SYGVQD (reference sequence). V gave up 2 bases and J gave up 5 bases, with 9 bases separating them. The CDR3 has 13 residues. The receptor was isolated from a man aged 50 to 59 with acute or convalescent COVID-19. The source material was peripheral blood. V usage is TRBV10-1 and J usage is TRBJ1-2; weak D call: TRBD1 (5 bases). The CDR3: CASSETTEYGYTF. The CDR3 bases are TGCGCCAGCAGTGAGACGACAGAGTATGGCTACACCTTC.